This record concerns one T cell receptor (beta chain) sequence. What it binds is not known. This sample's treatment: approximately 18 received Ad26.COV2.S at low or high dose, single or two shots; 5 received placebo; per-sample allocation not given. The investigators took samples on day 63 after the first vaccine or placebo injection. TCRdb's copy holds only in-frame clones and misses some; the assay was immunoSEQ multiplex PCR. The table lists approximately 410,000 clones, about 90% of them singletons. The ends lost 0 bases at V and 5 bases at J; junction bases unmatched: 9. The CDR3 runs 17 residues. Per the germline V gene, CDR1 is LGHNA and CDR2 is YSLEER. This sample is drawn from a study of Ad26.COV2.S vaccination and SARS-CoV-2 variants. Study-level background: The authors gave Ad26.COV2.S intramuscularly, either once or twice 56 days apart. Study findings and constraints: Total T cell responses were possibly underestimated by TCR breadth and depth analyses.

The sample consisted of peripheral blood, taken in a trial of Ad26.COV2.S vaccine versus placebo. The clonotype comes from a person aged 18-65 years who received the Ad26.COV2.S COVID-19 vaccine or a placebo. The V gene is TRBV4-3, the J gene TRBJ2-1, with 8 bases that match TRBD2. This CDR3 reads CASSQDRYGGDHNEQFF. The CDR3 DNA is TGCGCCAGCAGCCAAGATCGGTACGGGGGGGACCACAATGAGCAGTTCTTC.